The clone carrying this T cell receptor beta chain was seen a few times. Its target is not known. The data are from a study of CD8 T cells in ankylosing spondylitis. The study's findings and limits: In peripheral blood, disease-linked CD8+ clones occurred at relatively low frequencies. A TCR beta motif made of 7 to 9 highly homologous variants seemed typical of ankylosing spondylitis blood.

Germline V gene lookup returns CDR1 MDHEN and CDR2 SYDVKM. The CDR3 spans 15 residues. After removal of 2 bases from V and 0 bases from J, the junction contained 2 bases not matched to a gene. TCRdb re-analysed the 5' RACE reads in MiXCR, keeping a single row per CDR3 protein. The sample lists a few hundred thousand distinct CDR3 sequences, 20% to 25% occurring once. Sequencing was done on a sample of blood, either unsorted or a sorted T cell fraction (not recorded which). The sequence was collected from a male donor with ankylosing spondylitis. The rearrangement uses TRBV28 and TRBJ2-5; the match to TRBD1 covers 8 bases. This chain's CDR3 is CASSLRTGNQETQYF. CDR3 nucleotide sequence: TGTGCCAGCAGTTTAAGGACAGGGAACCAAGAGACCCAGTACTTC.